Below, one T cell receptor beta chain is given with its context. Trimming removed 4 bases from V and 1 base from J, with 11 bases in between. The CDR3 contains 14 residues. CDR1 is SGHNT and CDR2 is YYREEE in the germline V gene (reference sequence). The data were taken from a study of blood T cell repertoires in COVID-19. Study at large: There were acute and convalescent COVID-19 samples, and they came from the United States, Italy and Spain.

In the original workflow: Reference gene primers were amplified, and this amplification served to estimate nucleated cell counts. The assay was immunoSEQ multiplex PCR, and TCRdb's table has in-frame clones only and misses some. V, J and clone size were drawn from that table, and D and trimming were deduced from the DNA. In the table there are about 100,000 clones, about 89% of which are singletons. This sequence originates from a woman aged 25 to 39 with acute or convalescent COVID-19. This chain links TRBV5-4 with TRBJ1-1, with no clear D. Sequencing used peripheral blood. The CDR3 region is CASSPLGGNTEAFF. CDR3 bases: TGTGCCAGCAGCCCATTGGGAGGGAACACTGAAGCTTTCTTT. Filled out from reference TRBV5-4 and TRBJ1-1, the complete variable domain reads ETGVTQSPTHLIKTRGQQVTLRCSSQSGHNTVSWYQQALGQGPQFIFQYYREEENGRGNFPPRFSGLQFPNYSSELNVNALELDDSALYLCASSPLGGNTEAFFGQGTRLTVV.